These 7 T cell receptor beta chains were all obtained from the same sample, sequenced in a study of blood T cell repertoires in COVID-19. TCRdb keeps only in-frame clones here, not all; method: immunoSEQ multiplex PCR. The sample lists some 370,000 clones, nearly 90% seen once, with 6.5% in the top ten. Material: peripheral blood. The receptors were sampled from a man aged 18 to 29 with active or convalescent COVID-19.

This clone was observed a single time. The chain employs TRBV5-1 and TRBJ2-1, with 7 positions matching TRBD1. Trimming cost V 6 bases and J 3 bases; bases outside gene matches: 9. This CDR3 is 15 amino acids long. Germline-derived CDR1 and CDR2 are SGHRS and YFSETQ. CDR3 protein: CASTISGTDYNEQFF. The CDR3 region has the DNA TGCGCCAGCACTATATCCGGGACAGACTACAATGAGCAGTTCTTC.

This clone showed up many times. This chain uses TRBV18 with TRBJ2-7, with D possibly TRBD1 on 5 matching bases. Germline V CDR1 and CDR2: KGHSH, LQKENI. The CDR3 has 14 amino acids. V was pared by 4 bases and J by 1 base, with 11 bases between. The CDR3 protein is CASSLQGSSYEQYF. CDR3 nucleotide sequence: TGTGCCAGCTCACTCCAGGGTTCGTCCTACGAGCAGTACTTC.

The J gene is TRBJ2-2, the V gene TRBV6-5, with a weak D call TRBD2 (5 bases). Germline CDR1 MNHEY, CDR2 SVGAGI. The CDR3 is 13 residues long. Between the trimmed V and J ends, which lost 3 bases and 6 bases, there was a span of 8 bases. The CDR3 region is CASSYKAAGELFF. CDR3 nucleotides: TGTGCCAGCAGTTATAAAGCGGCCGGGGAGCTGTTTTTT.

CDR3: CASSATSGAPDTQYF. In DNA form, the CDR3 reads TGTGCCAGCAGCGCGACTAGCGGCGCCCCAGATACGCAGTATTTT. The chain has TRBV9 and TRBJ2-3; 9 bases agree with TRBD2. The CDR3 contains 15 residues. The V gene's germline CDR1 is SGDLS and CDR2 YYNGEE. The V and J ends lost 3 bases and 4 bases, in that order; junction bases with no gene match: 6.

This clone has a single count. CDR3 coding DNA: TGTGCCAGCAGCTTCAGGGAGGACACTGAAGCTTTCTTT. Protein: CASSFREDTEAFF. The chain joins TRBV7-7 to TRBJ1-1, with D maybe TRBD1 (5 bases). V lost 3 bases and J lost 3, with 8 bases in between. This CDR3 contains 13 residues. Per germline, CDR1 SSHAT and CDR2 FNYEAQ (reference sequence).

Note on this clone: Germline is not matched at one junction end, which may reflect a read error. The gene calls are TRBV2 and TRBJ1-1; D gene unclear. The germline gives CDR1 SNHLY, CDR2 FYNNEI. This CDR3 comprises 10 residues. This CDR3 is CASREDRHTF. CDR3 in DNA: TGTGCCAGCAGGGAAGACCGTCACACCTTT.

The chain carries TRBV27 and TRBJ2-3; 8 positions agree with TRBD1. V lost 5 bases, J lost 2 bases, and 6 bases stayed unmatched. The CDR3 covers 15 residues. The germline CDR1 and CDR2 sequences are MNHEY and SMNVEV (reference sequence). The CDR3 coding sequence is TGTGCCAGCAGTGGCCGGGACAGGCACACAGATACGCAGTATTTT. Residues: CASSGRDRHTDTQYF.